The 26 T cell receptor beta chains below come from one sample, sequenced in a study of regulatory T cells in long-lasting Graves disease (dated by TCRdb to the early 2020s). Library preparation was by multiplex PCR. The instrument was an Illumina HiSeq 4000. To build TCR beta libraries, CDR3 regions were amplified by Arm-PCR using iRepertoire HTBI primers. In TCRdb, the public reads were trimmed at Q25 with fastp and aligned with MiXCR, with productive beta chains retained. Rows with one shared CDR3 protein collapse into an entry with the most common genes and DNA. The sample data list some 350,000 distinct CDR3 sequences, and roughly 15% of these were observed just once. About 19% of the sample rests with the top ten. In the paper's terms, the time point label means: newly diagnosed GD, antithyroid drugs for less than 3 months. RNA was extracted from PBMCs in TRIzol for both TCR sequencing and RNA sequencing.

This sample also belongs to another study, concerning T cells in Graves' hyperthyroidism and ophthalmopathy.

The input for sequencing was peripheral blood mononuclear cells (PBMCs), taken at new diagnosis, from a patient treated with antithyroid drugs. The receptors originated from a woman under 30 with Graves disease. Donor details come from another sample of the same person, matched by shared clones.

This clonotype was recorded once. DNA of the CDR3: TGTGCCAGCACTACTGCCGGAGACAATAGGTACAATGAGCAGTTCTTC. Translation gives CASTTAGDNRYNEQFF. The J gene is TRBJ2-1, the V gene TRBV2; no clear D. This CDR3 is 16 amino acids long. Trimming took 7 bases from V and 4 from J, leaving 20 bases between them. CDR1 SNHLY and CDR2 FYNNEI come from the germline V gene.

This clonotype has at least ten counts. V is TRBV11-1 and J is TRBJ2-7, with 10 bases that match TRBD1. Germline-derived CDR1 and CDR2 are SGHAT and FQDESV (reference sequence). J lost 2 bases, V lost 0 bases, and 1 base had no gene match. The CDR3 loop spans 15 amino acids. The CDR3 nucleotides are TGTGCCAGCAGCTTAGCTGGGACAGGGGCCTACGAGCAGTACTTC. This encodes CASSLAGTGAYEQYF.

V gene TRBV19 combines with J gene TRBJ2-1; 9 bases are shared with TRBD1. Germline loops: CDR1 LNHDA, CDR2 SQIVND (reference sequence). V gave up 7 bases and J gave up 8 bases; unmatched junction bases: 12. This CDR3 has 15 residues. The CDR3 protein is CASTLAGTGFYEQFF. The CDR3 nucleotides are TGTGCCAGTACCCTCGCCGGGACAGGGTTCTATGAGCAGTTCTTC.

The count of this clonotype is one. The chain carries TRBV29-1 and TRBJ2-5, with 7 bases fitting TRBD2. Germline CDR1 SQVTM, CDR2 ANQGSEA. Trimming removed 5 bases from V and 5 bases from J; junction bases left unmatched: 8. This CDR3 has 13 amino acids. CDR3 DNA: TGCAGCGTTCCTAGGACTAGAACGGAGACCCAGTACTTC. Amino acids: CSVPRTRTETQYF.

This clonotype occurred many times. The chain links TRBV20-1 to TRBJ1-2; D uncertain. Germline V gene sequence: CDR1 DFQATT, CDR2 SNEGSKA (reference sequence). V dropped 3 bases and J dropped 4 bases, with 21 bases sitting between them. The length of the CDR3 is 16 residues. CDR3: CSASNGSDRSGYGYTF. As DNA, the CDR3 is TGCAGTGCTAGTAATGGGTCCGACCGTTCGGGCTATGGCTACACCTTC.

This clonotype was seen at least ten times. The CDR3 loop reads CAWSVGAGTYEQYF. CDR3 coding DNA: TGTGCCTGGAGTGTAGGGGCGGGGACCTACGAGCAGTACTTC. The V call is TRBV30, the J call TRBJ2-7, with D possibly TRBD2 on 6 matching bases. Germline V gene sequence: CDR1 GTSNPN, CDR2 SVGIG (reference sequence). V was cut by 0 bases and J by 2 bases, with 11 bases left in between. The CDR3 is 14 residues long.

This clonotype was found once. The junction departs from germline at one end; a sequencing error may be responsible. V is TRBV7-9 and J is TRBJ2-7; TRBD2 matches 11 bases. Germline CDR1 is SEHNR and CDR2 is FQNEAQ (reference sequence). The CDR3 is 16 residues long. CDR3 region: CASSGTSGTPSYEPYF. CDR3 nucleotide sequence: TGTGCCAGCAGCGGGACTAGCGGAACACCTTCCTACGAGCCGTACTTC.

The sample holds a few counts of this clonotype. J is TRBJ1-1 and V is TRBV7-2; possible D gene TRBD1, 6 bases. V lost 4 bases, J lost 9 bases, and 12 bases lay in between. CDR1 is SGHTA, CDR2 FQGNSA, per germline. The CDR3 runs 12 residues. DNA of the CDR3: TGTGCCAGCAGCTCGGACAGCGAGAAAGCTTTCTTT. This translates into CASSSDSEKAFF.

For this clonotype: A read error may explain this, as a much larger clone is one base away. The chain joins TRBV10-3 to TRBJ2-2, with 7 bases fitting TRBD2. This CDR3 is 13 amino acids long. CDR1 is ENHRY, CDR2 SYGVKD, per germline. V was pared by 11 bases and J by 9 bases, with 12 bases of the junction left unmatched. The CDR3 DNA sequence: TGTGCCGCAGCGGGGAGAGAAACCAGGGAGCTGTTTTTT. Translation: CAAAGRETRELFF.

V gene TRBV24-1 combines with J gene TRBJ1-5, with D uncertain. Germline values: CDR1 KGHDR, CDR2 SFDVKD. This CDR3 has 13 amino acids. Trimming shortened V by 1 base and J by 5 bases, and 5 bases separated the two germline ends. CDR3 DNA sequence: TGTGCCACCAGTGATTTTCTGGATCAGCCCCAGCATTTT. It yields the protein CATSDFLDQPQHF.

In this sample, this clonotype turned up a few times. The rearrangement joins TRBV20-1 to TRBJ1-1; D not resolved. The germline V gene has CDR1 DFQATT and CDR2 SNEGSKA (reference sequence). This CDR3 has 13 residues. V was shortened by 3 bases and J by 4 bases, with 12 bases between the two germline ends. CDR3 residues: CSAREPDSTEAFF. The DNA for the CDR3 is TGCAGTGCTAGGGAGCCCGACTCCACTGAAGCTTTCTTT.

This clonotype was observed many times. The chain couples TRBV9 to TRBJ2-3; no clear D gene. Germline V gene data show CDR1 as SGDLS and CDR2 as YYNGEE. The V and J ends lost 0 bases and 5 bases respectively, with 13 bases between them. The CDR3 consists of 15 residues. This CDR3 reads CASSVAGWIGDTQYF. The CDR3 DNA reads TGTGCCAGCAGCGTAGCTGGCTGGATCGGAGATACGCAGTATTTT.

Comment on this clonotype: A far larger clone is only one base removed, so a read error is likely. The CDR3 sequence: CASRYSGGSYDEQFF. CDR3 DNA sequence: TGTGCCAGCAGGTATAGCGGGGGTTCCTACGATGAGCAGTTCTTC. The chain is built from TRBV7-3 and TRBJ2-1, with 9 bases aligning to TRBD2. The germline V gene encodes CDR1 SGHTA and CDR2 FQGTGA. The CDR3 has 15 amino acids.

This clonotype was seen many times. The chain couples TRBV2 to TRBJ1-4; D is ambiguous. This CDR3 spans 13 amino acids. The V end was cut by 9 bases, the J end by 9 bases, with 17 bases between. Germline CDR1 reads SNHLY; CDR2 reads FYNNEI. The CDR3 reads CASWGSSNKKLFF. CDR3 DNA sequence: TGTGCCAGTTGGGGAAGCTCCAATAAAAAACTGTTTTTT.

This clonotype was observed at least ten times. The V gene is TRBV7-9, the J gene TRBJ2-3; D might be TRBD2 (6 bases). The CDR3 runs to 16 residues. The germline V and J ends were trimmed by 5 bases and 6 bases, with 21 bases remaining between them. Germline values: CDR1 SEHNR, CDR2 FQNEAQ (reference sequence). CDR3 DNA: TGTGCCAGCAGCCCGAGAGACCCGCGGGGATCCGATACGCAGTATTTT. Translation: CASSPRDPRGSDTQYF.

The table lists this clonotype with many counts. V usage is TRBV5-6 and J usage is TRBJ2-5, with D uncertain. The CDR3 contains 13 residues. CDR1 and CDR2 from the germline V gene are SGHDT and YYEEEE. The V gene lost 4 bases and the J gene lost 5 bases, with 12 bases spanning the gap. The CDR3 region has the DNA TGTGCCAGCAGCCTGACACCAAGGGAGACCCAGTACTTC. It codes for CASSLTPRETQYF.

This clonotype was recorded at least ten times. This chain links TRBV27 with TRBJ2-1, with TRBD2 matching over 12 bases. The length of the CDR3 is 16 residues. After removal of 6 bases from V and 0 bases from J, the junction contained 3 bases not matched to a gene. Germline CDR1 reads MNHEY; CDR2 reads SMNVEV (reference sequence). The DNA for the CDR3 is TGTGCCAGCAGACTAGCGGGGGGTAGCTCCTACAATGAGCAGTTCTTC. The encoded protein is CASRLAGGSSYNEQFF.

The sample holds many counts of this clonotype. The rearrangement uses TRBV12-3 or TRBV12-4 and TRBJ1-2; D unresolved. The CDR3 contains 14 residues. V shed 3 bases and J shed 8 bases, with 16 bases lying between them. The CDR3 is CASSFSSAVRGYTF. The CDR3, as DNA: TGTGCCAGCAGTTTCTCCAGTGCGGTGCGAGGCTACACCTTC.

Many counts were recorded for this clonotype. The chain combines TRBV3-1 with TRBJ2-1, with 7 nucleotides matching TRBD2. The CDR3 extends over 15 amino acids. Trimming removed 1 base from V and 3 bases from J; junction bases left unmatched: 3. Looked up from germline, CDR1 is LGHDT and CDR2 is YNNKEL (reference sequence). The CDR3 protein is CASSQVGTNYNEQFF. The CDR3 DNA follows: TGTGCCAGCAGCCAAGTTGGGACTAACTACAATGAGCAGTTCTTC.

This clonotype was seen more than once but under ten times. The chain uses TRBV6-4 and TRBJ2-7, with 7 bases fitting TRBD2. CDR3 length: 13 residues. Germline V gene sequence: CDR1 MRHNA, CDR2 SNTAGT. Germline trimming cut 8 bases from V and 4 bases from J; bases unmatched to any gene: 8. This CDR3 reads CASRREPQYEQYF. The CDR3 coding sequence is TGTGCCAGCCGGCGGGAGCCCCAGTACGAGCAGTACTTC.

This clonotype was observed a few times. This chain connects TRBV14 to TRBJ2-1, with 7 bases aligning to TRBD2. This CDR3 is 19 amino acids long. Germline V CDR1 and CDR2: SGHDN, FVKESK. Trimming cost V 0 bases and J 6 bases; bases outside gene matches: 17. The CDR3 sequence is CASSQEKREVLMGSNEQFF. The CDR3 DNA sequence: TGTGCCAGCAGCCAAGAAAAACGGGAGGTCTTAATGGGGTCCAATGAGCAGTTCTTC.

This clonotype was seen ten or more times. The CDR3 DNA reads as TGTGCCTGGAGTGTGATGACAGGTGATTATGGCTACACCTTC. Amino acid sequence: CAWSVMTGDYGYTF. The chain carries TRBV30 and TRBJ1-2, with D maybe TRBD1 (6 bases). V lost 0 bases, J lost 5 bases, and 13 bases lay in between. Germline V CDR1 and CDR2: GTSNPN, SVGIG (reference sequence). This CDR3 has 14 residues.

There are many counts of this clonotype. The chain has TRBV5-6 and TRBJ2-3; 9 nucleotides line up with TRBD2. V trimming: 6 bases; J trimming: 7 bases; junction bases outside the gene matches: 9. Germline V CDR1 and CDR2: SGHDT, YYEEEE. The CDR3 consists of 14 residues. DNA of the CDR3: TGTGCCAGCAAGGGTGGACTAGCGCTGTATACGCAGTATTTT. Its translation: CASKGGLALYTQYF.

This clonotype came up many times. J is TRBJ2-3 and V is TRBV5-1; weak D call: TRBD1 (6 bases). CDR1 and CDR2 from the germline V gene are SGHRS and YFSETQ. CDR3 length: 15 residues. The V end lost 1 base, the J end lost 5 bases, and 14 bases lay between the germline ends. CDR3 nucleotides: TGCGCCAGCAGCTTGTCACCAACAGGGCAAGATACGCAGTATTTT. Protein product: CASSLSPTGQDTQYF.

The sample holds many counts of this clonotype. The chain joins TRBV20-1 to TRBJ2-1, with 8 bases aligning to TRBD2. The CDR3 is 13 residues long. Germline CDR1 DFQATT, CDR2 SNEGSKA (reference sequence). V dropped 6 bases and J dropped 3; count of bases not matched to a gene: 4. The CDR3 sequence: CSAKAGVYNEQFF. CDR3 DNA sequence: TGCAGTGCGAAAGCGGGAGTCTACAATGAGCAGTTCTTC.

The chain recombines TRBV12-3 or TRBV12-4 with TRBJ1-6; unclear D gene. Trimming shortened V by 3 bases and J by 14 bases, and 20 bases separated the two germline ends. The CDR3 covers 15 residues. CDR3 region: CASSLKRSFRSSLHF. The CDR3 DNA reads as TGTGCCAGCAGTTTGAAACGGTCCTTTCGGTCATCCCTCCACTTT.